This T cell receptor beta chain was recovered during a study of blood T cells in healthy people across ages. Alongside a J-beta primer mix, a sample-barcoded 5' primer served in a second PCR lasting about 7 to 11 cycles. TCRdb reprocessed the 5' RACE reads via MiXCR and lists one record per CDR3 protein. The repertoire holds fewer than 1,200,000 distinct CDR3 sequences, with 20% to 25% as singletons. Study results and caveats: Because sorting was not performed, PBMCs prevented conclusive naive versus antigen-experienced comparison.

This clonotype appeared a few times. Its matching antigen is unknown. Germline CDR1 is SGHDT and CDR2 is YYEEEE. The trim removed 2 bases at V and 3 bases at J, leaving 5 bases unmatched. This CDR3 contains 14 residues. The data were also submitted as part of a second study, on T cells of mothers and their children.

The TCR was taken from a girl aged 2 to 10 in good health. The specimen sequenced was blood. The genes are TRBV5-6 and TRBJ2-7; 7 bases are shared with TRBD2. The CDR3 nucleotides read TGTGCCAGCAGCTTAGTCCGGGGGGACTACGAGCAGTACTTC. It yields the protein CASSLVRGDYEQYF.